This TCR beta chain is from a study of T cell repertoires in cytomegalovirus infection. Background on the study: Both a matching HLA type and CMV infection were indicated by public TCR beta signatures.

MiXCR, run by TCRdb on the reads, gives a single entry per CDR3 protein. The sample includes 200,000 to 250,000 distinct CDR3 sequences, approximately 40% seen only once; the top ten take more than 50%. A word on this clonotype: Its antigen is not known.

This TCR was recovered from a human donor in good health (CMV status not recorded). Some clones in this sample may be carry-over from other donors' samples. Here the sequenced sample was CD8+ T cells from cultured PBMCs, taken from culture after CMV antigen stimulation.

The DNA for the CDR3 is TGTGCCAGCAGACGTGGGACCGCCTCGAGTGAGACCCAGTACTTC. It is translated as CASRRGTASSETQYF. The V call is TRBV6-1, the J call TRBJ2-5; D may match TRBD1 or TRBD2 (5 bases each). Germline-derived CDR1 and CDR2 are MNHNS and SASEGT. The CDR3 has 15 amino acids. Trimming took 6 bases from V and 5 from J, leaving 19 bases between them.